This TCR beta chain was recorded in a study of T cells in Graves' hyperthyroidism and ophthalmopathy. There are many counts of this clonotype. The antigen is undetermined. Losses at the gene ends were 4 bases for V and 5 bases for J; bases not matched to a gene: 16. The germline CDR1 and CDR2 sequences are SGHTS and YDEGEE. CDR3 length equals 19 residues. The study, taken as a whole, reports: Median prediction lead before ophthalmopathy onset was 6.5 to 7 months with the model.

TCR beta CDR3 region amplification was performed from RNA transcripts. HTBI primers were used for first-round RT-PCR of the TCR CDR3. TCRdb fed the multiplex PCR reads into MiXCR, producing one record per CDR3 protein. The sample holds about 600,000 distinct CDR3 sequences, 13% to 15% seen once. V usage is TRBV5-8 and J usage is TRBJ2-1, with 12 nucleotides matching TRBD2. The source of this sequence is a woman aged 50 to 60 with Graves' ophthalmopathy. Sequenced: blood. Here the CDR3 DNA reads TGTGCCAGCAGCGTGTCGTGGCTAGCGGGAGGGCTCCGTGACAATGAGCAGTTCTTC. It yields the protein CASSVSWLAGGLRDNEQFF.